Below, 8 T cell receptor beta chains from the same sample are listed, as sequenced in a study of cytomegalovirus exposure and HLA in healthy donors. PCR involved 60 Vbeta and 13 Jbeta primers. Repertoires were generated with immunoSEQ multiplex PCR, while TCRdb's copy carries only in-frame clones and drops some. The table shows fewer than 150,000 clones, with around 77% occurring only once. Sequencing was performed on PBMCs. These receptors were obtained from a woman between 50 and 59 years old in good health and CMV-seronegative.

The rearrangement links TRBV7-9 to TRBJ2-6; TRBD1 matches 9 bases. The V segment lost 5 bases and the J segment 0 bases; nucleotides outside the gene matches: 5. The CDR3 is 17 amino acids. CDR1 is SEHNR and CDR2 is FQNEAQ in the germline V gene (reference sequence). The CDR3 region is CASSPRDRVSGANVLTF. CDR3 DNA sequence: TGTGCCAGCAGCCCCCGGGACAGGGTCTCTGGGGCCAACGTCCTGACTTTC.

The chain uses TRBV7-9 and TRBJ1-3; D ambiguous. CDR3 length equals 14 residues. Germline CDR1 and CDR2: SEHNR and FQNEAQ (reference sequence). V dropped 2 bases and J dropped 0 bases, with 5 bases sitting between them. CDR3 region: CASSLSSSGNTIYF. DNA of the CDR3: TGTGCCAGCAGCTTAAGTAGCTCTGGAAACACCATATATTTT.

By share, this clone counts as medium-sized (0.01 to 0.1%). This chain connects TRBV2 to TRBJ1-4; 7 bases map to TRBD1. Germline lookup yields CDR1 SNHLY and CDR2 FYNNEI. This CDR3 is built from 15 residues. V lost 7 bases to trimming and J lost 3 bases; unmatched junction nucleotides: 8. CDR3 in amino acids: CASIPEQGSNEKLFF. In DNA form, the CDR3 reads TGTGCCAGCATCCCGGAACAGGGGTCTAATGAAAAACTGTTTTTT.

This clone was seen a single time. The V and J genes are TRBV9 and TRBJ1-2; 9 nucleotides line up with TRBD1. Per germline, CDR1 SGDLS and CDR2 YYNGEE. The CDR3 runs to 14 residues. The V segment lost 3 bases and the J segment 3 bases; nucleotides outside the gene matches: 3. The CDR3 DNA reads as TGTGCCAGCAGCGGTACAGGGGGCGACTATGGCTACACCTTC. It codes for CASSGTGGDYGYTF.

This clone was observed a few times. J is TRBJ1-6 and V is TRBV6-6; D may be TRBD1 (6 bases). V lost 6 bases and J lost 8, with 20 bases in between. The CDR3 contains 16 residues. The germline V gene encodes CDR1 MNHNY and CDR2 SVGAGI (reference sequence). CDR3 loop: CASREPQGRGDSPLHF. The CDR3 coding sequence is TGTGCCAGCAGAGAGCCACAGGGAAGAGGGGATTCACCCCTCCACTTT.

The chain recombines TRBV4-2 with TRBJ2-1, with 8 bases identical to TRBD1. This CDR3 has 15 residues. The V gene end was trimmed by 1 base and the J gene end by 6 bases; junction bases not matched to a gene: 5. Germline V lookup: CDR1 LGHNA, CDR2 YNFKEQ. The CDR3 DNA sequence: TGTGCCAGCAGCCAAGGGACAGGGAGAGGCAATGAGCAGTTCTTC. This sequence encodes CASSQGTGRGNEQFF.

This clone was counted between two and nine times. The chain has TRBV6-1 and TRBJ2-7, with 9 nucleotides matching TRBD1. The CDR3 runs to 15 residues. Germline V gene sequence: CDR1 MNHNS, CDR2 SASEGT. V gave up 6 bases and J gave up 5 bases; unmatched junction bases: 11. The CDR3 region has the DNA TGTGCCAGCAGCGGAGGGACAGGGCGAAAGGACGAGCAGTACTTC. Its translation: CASSGGTGRKDEQYF.

The chain employs TRBV4-2 and TRBJ1-3; D is possibly TRBD1 (5 bases). Trimming pared 1 base from V and 4 bases from J, leaving 17 bases between. There are 17 residues in the CDR3. Per the germline V gene, CDR1 is LGHNA and CDR2 is YNFKEQ. CDR3 sequence reads: CASSQAHGQGGGNTIYF. Here the CDR3 DNA reads TGTGCCAGCAGCCAAGCCCACGGGCAGGGTGGCGGAAACACCATATATTTT.